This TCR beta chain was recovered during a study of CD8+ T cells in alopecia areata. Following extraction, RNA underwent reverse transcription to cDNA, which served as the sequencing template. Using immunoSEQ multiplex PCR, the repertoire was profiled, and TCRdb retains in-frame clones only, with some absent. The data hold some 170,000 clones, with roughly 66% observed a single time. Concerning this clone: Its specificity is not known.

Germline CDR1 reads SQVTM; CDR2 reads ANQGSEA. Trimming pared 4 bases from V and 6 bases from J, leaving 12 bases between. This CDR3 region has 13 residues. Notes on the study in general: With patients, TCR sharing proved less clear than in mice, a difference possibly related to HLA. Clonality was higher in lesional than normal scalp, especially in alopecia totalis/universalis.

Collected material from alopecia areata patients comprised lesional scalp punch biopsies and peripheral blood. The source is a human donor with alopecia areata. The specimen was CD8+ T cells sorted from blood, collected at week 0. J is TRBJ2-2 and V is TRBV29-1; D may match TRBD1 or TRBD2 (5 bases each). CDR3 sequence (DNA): TGCAGCGTTGTATTTGGGGGATCCGGGGAGCTGTTTTTT. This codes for CSVVFGGSGELFF.